This T cell receptor (beta chain) emerged from a study of shared clonotypes between healthy human individuals. Study at large: Donors consisted of two women and a few men between 18 and 49.

The V gene's germline CDR1 is SGHVS and CDR2 FQNEAQ. V was clipped by 6 bases and J by 1 base, with 13 bases between them. This CDR3 is 14 amino acids long. Findings and caveats of the study: Clonotype sharing among the donors was expected to vary with sequencing depth.

Concerning this clone: The antigen remains undetermined.

The authors split each subset's genomic DNA evenly across several immunoSEQ plates. Libraries were prepared by immunoSEQ multiplex PCR; TCRdb keeps only in-frame clonotypes and omits some of them. The sample yields hundreds of thousands of clones, roughly 83% seen once. This sequence originates from a woman between 35 and 50 years old in good health. Some clones in this sample may be carry-over from other donors' samples. V usage is TRBV7-8 and J usage is TRBJ2-7; no clear D gene. Sequencing was carried out using PBMCs. Here the CDR3 DNA reads TGTGCCAGCAGTAGCCGCCTCCAATCCTACGAGCAGTACTTC. Translation: CASSSRLQSYEQYF.